This record looks at one T cell receptor (beta chain) sequence and its context. The antigen is unknown. Sequenced with the Oncomine TCR Beta short-read assay was DNA taken from cultured CD4+ T cells. Via MiXCR, TCRdb re-called the PCR reads, giving one row per CDR3 protein. The repertoire holds some 14,000 distinct CDR3 sequences, with about 53% as singletons. The data derive from a study of vaccination and CD4 T cells after COVID-19. Study observations and caveats: Spike mono-reactive status applied to 304 of 307 vaccine-specific clones in convalescent patients.

Regarding treatment: roughly 10-day PBMC culture with coronavirus spike peptide pools or control peptides (ViraFEST assay). The culture of 2 million to 2.5 million PBMCs per well included about 11 IU/ml IL-2 and about 10 ug/ml peptide pools. Sequencing was performed on CD4+ T cells from blood, cultured in vitro, taken before SARS-CoV-2 vaccination. The receptor was isolated from a human donor who had recovered from COVID-19.

In DNA form, the CDR3 reads TGTGCCATCAGTGAGTACAGCGGATACTACGAGCAGTACTTC. Its protein is CAISEYSGYYEQYF. The chain recombines TRBV10-3 with TRBJ2-7, with D perhaps TRBD2 (5 bases). In germline, CDR1 is ENHRY, CDR2 SYGVKD. The CDR3 runs 14 residues. V lost 1 base and J lost 3, with 10 bases in between.